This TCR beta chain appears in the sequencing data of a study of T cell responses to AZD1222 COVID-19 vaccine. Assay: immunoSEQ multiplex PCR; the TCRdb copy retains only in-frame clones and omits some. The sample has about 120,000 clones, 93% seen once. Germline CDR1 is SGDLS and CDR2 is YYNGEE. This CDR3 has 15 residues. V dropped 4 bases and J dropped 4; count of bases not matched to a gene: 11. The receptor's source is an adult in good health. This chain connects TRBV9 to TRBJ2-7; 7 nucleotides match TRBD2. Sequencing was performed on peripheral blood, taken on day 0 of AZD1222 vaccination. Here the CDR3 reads CASSPKAGVVYEQYF. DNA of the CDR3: TGTGCCAGCAGCCCTAAGGCGGGAGTAGTGTACGAGCAGTACTTC.